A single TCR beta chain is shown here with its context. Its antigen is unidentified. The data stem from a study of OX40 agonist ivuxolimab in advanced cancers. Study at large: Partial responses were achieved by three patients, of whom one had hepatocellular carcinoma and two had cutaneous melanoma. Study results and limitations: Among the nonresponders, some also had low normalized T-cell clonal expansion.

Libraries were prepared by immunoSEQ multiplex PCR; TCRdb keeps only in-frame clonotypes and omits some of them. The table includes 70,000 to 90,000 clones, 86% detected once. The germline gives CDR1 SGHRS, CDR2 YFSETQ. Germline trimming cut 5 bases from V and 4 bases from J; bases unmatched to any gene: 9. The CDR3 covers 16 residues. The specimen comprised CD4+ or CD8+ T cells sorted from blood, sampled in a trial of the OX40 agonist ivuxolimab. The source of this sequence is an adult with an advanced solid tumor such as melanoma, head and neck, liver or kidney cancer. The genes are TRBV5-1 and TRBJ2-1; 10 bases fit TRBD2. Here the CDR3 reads CASSFSSGGVYNEQFF. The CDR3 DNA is TGCGCCAGCAGTTTCTCAAGCGGGGGGGTTTACAATGAGCAGTTCTTC.